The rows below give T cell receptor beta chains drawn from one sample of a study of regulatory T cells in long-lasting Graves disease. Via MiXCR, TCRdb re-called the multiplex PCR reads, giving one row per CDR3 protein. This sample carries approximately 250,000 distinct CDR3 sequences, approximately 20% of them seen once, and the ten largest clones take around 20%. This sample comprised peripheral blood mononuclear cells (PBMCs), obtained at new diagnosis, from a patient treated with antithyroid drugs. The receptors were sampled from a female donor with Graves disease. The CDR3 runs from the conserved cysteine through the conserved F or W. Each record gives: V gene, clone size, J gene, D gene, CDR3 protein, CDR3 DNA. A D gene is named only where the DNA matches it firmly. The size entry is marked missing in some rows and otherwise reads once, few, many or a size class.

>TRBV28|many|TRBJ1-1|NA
CASSFPGAEHTEAFF
TGTGCCAGCAGTTTCCCAGGGGCTGAGCACACTGAAGCTTTCTTT
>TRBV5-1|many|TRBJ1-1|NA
CASGWGYDTEAFF
TGCGCCAGCGGGTGGGGGTACGACACTGAAGCTTTCTTT
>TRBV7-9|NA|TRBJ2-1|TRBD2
CASSLASGSGKFF
TGCGCCAGCAGCTTAGCTAGCGGGAGTGGGAAGTTCTTC
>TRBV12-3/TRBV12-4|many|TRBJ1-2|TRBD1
CASSFGTGGAYGYTF
TGTGCCAGCAGTTTTGGGACAGGGGGCGCCTATGGCTACACCTTC
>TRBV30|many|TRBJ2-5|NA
CAWSVRFRETQYF
TGTGCCTGGAGTGTACGTTTCCGAGAGACCCAGTACTTC
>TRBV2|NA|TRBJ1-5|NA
CASSFQGRPQHF
TGTGCCAGCAGCTTTCAAGGTCGGCCCCAGCATTTT
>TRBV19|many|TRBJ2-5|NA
CASSIGGIQETQYF
TGTGCCAGTAGTATAGGAGGAATCCAAGAGACCCAGTACTTC
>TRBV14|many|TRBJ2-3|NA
CASSQLRTDTQYF
TGTGCCAGCAGCCAATTGAGGACAGATACGCAGTATTTT
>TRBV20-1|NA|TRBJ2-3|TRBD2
CSAPAILAGETDTQYF
TGCAGTGCTCCAGCCATACTAGCGGGAGAGACAGATACGCAGTATTTT
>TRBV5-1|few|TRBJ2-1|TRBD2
CASNLGLREGDEQFF
TGCGCCAGCAACTTGGGTTTGCGGGAGGGTGATGAGCAGTTCTTC
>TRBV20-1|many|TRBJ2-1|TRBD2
CSAPRRTSGTYNEQFF
TGCAGTGCTCCCAGACGGACTAGCGGGACTTACAATGAGCAGTTCTTC
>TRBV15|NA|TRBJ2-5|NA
CATSRDIETQYF
TGTGCCACCAGCAGAGATATAGAGACCCAGTACTTC
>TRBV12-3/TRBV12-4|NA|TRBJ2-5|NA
CASSGPPGREKETQYF
TGTGCCAGCAGTGGGCCCCCGGGACGGGAAAAAGAGACCCAGTACTTC
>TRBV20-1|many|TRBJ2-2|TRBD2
CSASGLAGGKGTGELFF
TGCAGTGCTTCGGGACTAGCGGGAGGGAAGGGCACCGGGGAGCTGTTTTTT
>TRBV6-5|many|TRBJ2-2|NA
CASSYSAGLHTGELFF
TGTGCCAGCAGTTACTCGGCCGGGCTGCACACCGGGGAGCTGTTTTTT
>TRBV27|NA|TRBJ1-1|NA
CASSRVALNTEAFF
TGTGCCAGCAGCCGGGTTGCGCTGAACACTGAAGCTTTCTTT
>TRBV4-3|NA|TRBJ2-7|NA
CASRQGVNSYEQYF
TGCGCCAGCCGCCAGGGAGTAAACTCCTACGAGCAGTACTTC
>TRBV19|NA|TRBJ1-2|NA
CASSLPGVNGYTF
TGTGCCAGTAGCCTCCCCGGGGTTAATGGCTACACCTTC
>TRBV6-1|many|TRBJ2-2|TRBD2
CASSEGREGPGGELFF
TGTGCCAGCAGTGAAGGGCGGGAGGGCCCCGGCGGGGAGCTGTTTTTT
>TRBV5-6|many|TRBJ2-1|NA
CASSLATTTYNEQFF
TGTGCCAGCAGCTTGGCGACTACAACCTACAATGAGCAGTTCTTC
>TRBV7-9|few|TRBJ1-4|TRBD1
CASRTTKTGGHEKLFF
TGTGCCAGCAGAACTACAAAGACAGGGGGACATGAAAAACTGTTTTTT
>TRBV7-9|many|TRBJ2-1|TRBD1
CASSLVRTGNNEQFF
TGTGCCAGCAGCTTAGTGCGGACAGGGAACAATGAGCAGTTCTTC